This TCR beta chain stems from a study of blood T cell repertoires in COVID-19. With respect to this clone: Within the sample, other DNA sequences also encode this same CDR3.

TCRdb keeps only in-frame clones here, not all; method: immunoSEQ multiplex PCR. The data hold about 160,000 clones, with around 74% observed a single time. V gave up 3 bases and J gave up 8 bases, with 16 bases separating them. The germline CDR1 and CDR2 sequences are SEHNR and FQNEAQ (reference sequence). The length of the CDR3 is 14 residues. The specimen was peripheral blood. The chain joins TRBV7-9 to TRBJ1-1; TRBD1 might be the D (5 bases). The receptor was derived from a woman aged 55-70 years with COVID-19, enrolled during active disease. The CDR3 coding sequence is TGTGCCAGCAGCTTCTCCACCGGGGGTGCGGAAGCTTTCTTT. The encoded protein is CASSFSTGGAEAFF.